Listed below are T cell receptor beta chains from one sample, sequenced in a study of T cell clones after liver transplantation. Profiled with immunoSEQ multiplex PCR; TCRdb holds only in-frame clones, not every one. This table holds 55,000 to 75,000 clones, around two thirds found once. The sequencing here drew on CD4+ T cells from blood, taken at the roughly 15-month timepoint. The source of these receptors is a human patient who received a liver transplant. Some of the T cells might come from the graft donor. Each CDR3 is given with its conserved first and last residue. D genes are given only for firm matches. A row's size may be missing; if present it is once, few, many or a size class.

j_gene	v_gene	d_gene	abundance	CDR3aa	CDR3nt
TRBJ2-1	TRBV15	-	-	CATSRVGHSGVRGEQFF	TGTGCCACCAGCAGAGTCGGGCATTCTGGGGTGCGCGGTGAGCAGTTCTTC
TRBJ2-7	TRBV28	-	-	CASSLDSGYPYF	TGTGCCAGCAGTTTAGACTCTGGATATCCATACTTC
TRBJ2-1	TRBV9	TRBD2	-	CASSTSGSSYNEQFF	TGTGCCAGCAGTACTAGCGGGAGCTCCTACAATGAGCAGTTCTTC
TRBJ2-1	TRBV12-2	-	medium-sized	CASRCGARTGVFGSEQFF	TGTGCAAGTCGCTGTGGGGCGAGAACGGGAGTATTTGGGAGTGAGCAGTTCTTC
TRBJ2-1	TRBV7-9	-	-	CASSLIAPNEQFF	TGTGCCAGCAGCTTAATAGCGCCGAATGAGCAGTTCTTC
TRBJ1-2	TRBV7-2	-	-	CASSLGGHYGYTF	TGTGCCAGCAGCTTGGGGGGGCACTATGGCTACACCTTC
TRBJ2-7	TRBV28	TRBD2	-	CASSLPAGGREQYF	TGTGCCAGCAGTTTACCCGCGGGGGGTCGTGAGCAGTACTTC
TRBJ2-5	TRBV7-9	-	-	CASSLEGGGKTQYF	TGTGCCAGCAGCTTAGAAGGAGGGGGAAAGACCCAGTACTTC
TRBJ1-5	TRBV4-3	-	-	CASSQDWATTGLSNQPQHF	TGCGCCAGCAGCCAAGATTGGGCCACAACAGGTCTGAGCAATCAGCCCCAGCATTTT
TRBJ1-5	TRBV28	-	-	CASRETGSNQPQHF	TGTGCCAGCAGGGAAACAGGTAGCAATCAGCCCCAGCATTTT
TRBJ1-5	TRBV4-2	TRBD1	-	CASSRTGEDNQPQHF	TGTGCCAGCAGTCGGACAGGGGAGGACAATCAGCCCCAGCATTTT
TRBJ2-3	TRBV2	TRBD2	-	CASFAGGGSSTQYF	TGTGCCAGCTTCGCGGGAGGGGGGTCCAGTACGCAGTATTTT
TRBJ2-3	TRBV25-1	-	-	CASENRRSTDTQYF	TGTGCCAGCGAGAACAGGAGAAGCACAGATACGCAGTATTTT
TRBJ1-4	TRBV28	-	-	CASGSGALNEKLFF	TGTGCCAGCGGATCAGGGGCCCTTAATGAAAAACTGTTTTTT
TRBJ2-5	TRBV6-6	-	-	CASSSHRSEETQYF	TGTGCCAGCAGTTCCCACCGGAGTGAAGAGACCCAGTACTTC
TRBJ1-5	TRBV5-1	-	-	CASSRDSDQPQHF	TGCGCCAGCAGCCGGGACTCTGATCAGCCCCAGCATTTT
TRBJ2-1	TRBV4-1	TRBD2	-	CASSQERRASGSSYNEQFF	TGCGCCAGCAGCCAAGAGAGGAGGGCTAGCGGAAGCTCCTACAATGAGCAGTTCTTC
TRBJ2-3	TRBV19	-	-	CASRQHSGAEDTQYF	TGTGCCAGTAGGCAACACAGTGGGGCTGAAGATACGCAGTATTTT
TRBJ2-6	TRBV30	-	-	CAWSMGANVLTF	TGTGCCTGGAGTATGGGGGCCAACGTCCTGACTTTC
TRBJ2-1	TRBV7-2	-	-	CASSWRQSYNEQFF	TGTGCCAGCAGCTGGAGACAGTCCTACAATGAGCAGTTCTTC
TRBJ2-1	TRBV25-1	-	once	CASSGYNEQFF	TGTGCCAGCAGTGGATACAATGAGCAGTTCTTC
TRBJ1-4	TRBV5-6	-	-	CASSYGWTHGDEKLFF	TGTGCCAGCAGTTATGGATGGACTCATGGAGACGAAAAACTGTTTTTT
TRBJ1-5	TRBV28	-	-	CASSASSQPQHF	TGTGCCAGCAGTGCTAGTAGTCAGCCCCAGCATTTT
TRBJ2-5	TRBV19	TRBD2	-	CASSPGGMAETQYF	TGTGCCAGTAGTCCCGGGGGGATGGCGGAGACCCAGTACTTC
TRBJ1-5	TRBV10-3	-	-	CAISDSNQPQHF	TGTGCCATCAGTGATAGCAATCAGCCCCAGCATTTT
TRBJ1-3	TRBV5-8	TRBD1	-	CASSLQTKTGAGNTIYF	TGTGCCAGCAGCTTACAAACGAAAACAGGGGCTGGAAACACCATATATTTT
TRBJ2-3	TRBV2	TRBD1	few	CASAGQGTDTQYF	TGTGCCAGCGCGGGACAGGGGACAGATACGCAGTATTTT
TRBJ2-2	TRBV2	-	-	CASRNHGTGELFF	TGTGCCAGCAGGAACCACGGCACCGGGGAGCTGTTTTTT
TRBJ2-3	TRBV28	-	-	CASSPPNDLQYF	TGTGCCAGCAGTCCCCCCAACGATCTCCAGTATTTT
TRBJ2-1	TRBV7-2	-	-	CASSLDVSSYNEQFF	TGTGCCAGCAGCCTAGACGTCAGCTCCTACAATGAGCAGTTCTTC
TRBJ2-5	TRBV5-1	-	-	CASAPPSSSSQETQYF	TGCGCCAGCGCACCGCCTTCTAGCTCGAGCCAAGAGACCCAGTACTTC
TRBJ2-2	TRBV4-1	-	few	CASSQDWSLNTGELFF	TGCGCCAGCAGCCAAGATTGGTCATTGAACACCGGGGAGCTGTTTTTT
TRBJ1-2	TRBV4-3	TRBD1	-	CASSQLTGTGVDYGYTF	TGCGCCAGCAGCCAACTTACCGGGACAGGGGTCGACTATGGCTACACCTTC
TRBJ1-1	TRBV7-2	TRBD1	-	CASTESYRGTEAFF	TGTGCCAGCACCGAATCGTACAGGGGGACTGAAGCTTTCTTT
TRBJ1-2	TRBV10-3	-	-	CAISDNRENYGYTF	TGTGCCATCAGTGATAACAGGGAAAACTATGGCTACACCTTC
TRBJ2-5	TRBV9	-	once	CASSAYTLGETQYF	TGTGCCAGCAGCGCATACACACTGGGAGAGACCCAGTACTTC
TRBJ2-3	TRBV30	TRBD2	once	CAWTRREGDTQYF	TGTGCCTGGACGAGGCGGGAGGGAGATACGCAGTATTTT
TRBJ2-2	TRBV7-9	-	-	CASSRPATTGELFF	TGTGCCAGCAGCCGGCCGGCGACCACCGGGGAGCTGTTTTTT
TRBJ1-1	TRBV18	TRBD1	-	CASSPTGGSGEAFF	TGTGCCAGCTCACCGACAGGGGGATCGGGTGAAGCTTTCTTT
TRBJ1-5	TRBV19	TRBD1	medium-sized	CASRTTGGENQPQHF	TGTGCCAGTCGAACGACAGGGGGCGAGAATCAGCCCCAGCATTTT
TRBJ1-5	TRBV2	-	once	CASSEEASRFRNQPQHF	TGTGCCAGCAGTGAAGAGGCCAGTCGGTTCCGTAATCAGCCCCAGCATTTT
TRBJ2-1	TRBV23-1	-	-	CASSQSPLWQPPQYNEQFF	TGCGCCAGCAGTCAATCCCCATTATGGCAGCCGCCCCAGTACAATGAGCAGTTCTTC
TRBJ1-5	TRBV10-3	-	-	CAISGGGVQPQHF	TGTGCCATCAGTGGGGGGGGCGTTCAGCCCCAGCATTTT
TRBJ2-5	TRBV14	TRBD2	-	CASSLQTSGRVETQYF	TGTGCCAGCAGCCTTCAGACTAGCGGGAGGGTAGAGACCCAGTACTTC
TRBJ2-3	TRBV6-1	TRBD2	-	CASKEERGADTQYF	TGTGCCAGCAAAGAAGAGCGGGGGGCAGATACGCAGTATTTT
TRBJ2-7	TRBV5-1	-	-	CASSLADGTYEQYF	TGCGCCAGCAGCTTGGCGGACGGCACCTACGAGCAGTACTTC
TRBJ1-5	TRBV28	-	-	CASSLPGNGNQPQHF	TGTGCCAGCAGTTTACCGGGGAACGGCAATCAGCCCCAGCATTTT
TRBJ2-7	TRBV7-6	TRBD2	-	CASSLTSGGAYEQYF	TGTGCCAGCAGCTTGACTAGCGGGGGGGCCTACGAGCAGTACTTC
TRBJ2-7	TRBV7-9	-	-	CASSLMTGYEQYF	TGTGCCAGCAGCTTAATGACAGGCTACGAGCAGTACTTC
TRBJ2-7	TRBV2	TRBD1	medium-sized	CASSEARGTGTYEQYF	TGTGCCAGCAGTGAAGCGCGAGGGACAGGGACCTACGAGCAGTACTTC
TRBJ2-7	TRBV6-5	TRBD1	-	CASGLGQGGLYEQYF	TGTGCCAGCGGCCTGGGACAGGGGGGCCTTTACGAGCAGTACTTC
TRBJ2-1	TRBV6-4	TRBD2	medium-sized	CASSDRAGGSYNEQFF	TGTGCCAGCAGTGATCGAGCGGGGGGTAGCTACAATGAGCAGTTCTTC
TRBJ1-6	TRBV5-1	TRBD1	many	CASSPGGGNSPLHF	TGCGCCAGCAGCCCAGGGGGGGGTAATTCACCCCTCCACTTT